This passage covers 16 T cell receptor beta chains from one sample sequenced in a study of T cells in Graves' hyperthyroidism and ophthalmopathy. The CDR3 regions of TCR beta were amplified from RNA transcripts. When the TCR CDR3 underwent first-round RT-PCR, the HTBI primer set was used. TCRdb re-derived calls from the multiplex PCR reads in MiXCR, one entry per CDR3 protein. In the table there are around 400,000 distinct CDR3 sequences, about 13% of which are singletons. Sequenced: blood. These receptors were collected from a woman aged 18-29 years with Graves' hyperthyroidism.

Of note for this clonotype: A much larger clone lies one base from this, so it may be a read error. The rearrangement links TRBV6-5 to TRBJ1-1; no firm D call. Germline V gene sequence: CDR1 MNHEY, CDR2 SVGAGI. The CDR3 runs 13 residues. The CDR3 DNA sequence: TGTGTCAGCAGTTACTACAGGAACACTGAAGCTTTCTTT. Translation gives CVSSYYRNTEAFF.

This clonotype was observed many times. The gene calls are TRBV7-9 and TRBJ2-1; 9 positions match TRBD2. CDR1 and CDR2 (germline): SEHNR, FQNEAQ (reference sequence). The J segment lost 4 bases and the V segment lost 6 bases, leaving 10 bases of the junction unmatched. There are 16 residues in the CDR3. The CDR3 loop is CASRVEAGGNYNEQFF. CDR3 coding DNA: TGTGCCAGCAGGGTAGAAGCGGGAGGTAATTACAATGAGCAGTTCTTC.

The V call is TRBV20-1, the J call TRBJ2-5; 8 nucleotides agree with TRBD2. CDR3 size: 15 residues. Germline V CDR1 and CDR2: DFQATT, SNEGSKA (reference sequence). The junction had 13 bases not matched to a gene; V was cut back by 5 bases and J by 5 bases. CDR3 amino acids: CSACPAGVPWETQYF. The CDR3 coding sequence is TGCAGTGCTTGTCCAGCGGGGGTCCCTTGGGAGACCCAGTACTTC.

Ten or more counts support this clonotype. This sequence joins TRBV7-3 and TRBJ2-3; perhaps TRBD1 as D (6 bases). The CDR3 runs 14 residues. CDR1 is SGHTA, CDR2 FQGTGA, per germline. The ends were cut back, 2 bases at V and 14 bases at J, with 20 bases in the middle. CDR3: CASSLPSSGQGMYF. Here the CDR3 DNA reads TGTGCCAGCAGCTTACCCTCCTCAGGTCAGGGGATGTATTTT.

This clonotype was picked up many times. The rearrangement uses TRBV13 and TRBJ1-3; D possibly corresponds to TRBD1 (6 bases). CDR3 size: 15 residues. Trimming took off 5 bases at V and 6 bases at J, with 17 bases between the two ends. Germline CDR1 reads PRHDT; CDR2 reads FYEKMQ (reference sequence). The CDR3 loop reads CASSQLQGLSNTIYF. CDR3 DNA: TGTGCCAGCAGCCAATTACAGGGACTATCAAACACCATATATTTT.

This clonotype has ten or more counts. This chain joins TRBV19 and TRBJ2-1; 9 positions agree with TRBD2. Germline CDR1 reads LNHDA; CDR2 reads SQIVND (reference sequence). J was trimmed by 6 bases and V by 7 bases; bases with no gene match: 10. CDR3 size: 15 residues. CDR3 protein: CASTPLAGVFNEQFF. CDR3 DNA sequence: TGTGCCAGTACCCCCTTAGCGGGAGTTTTCAATGAGCAGTTCTTC.

Ten or more counts support this clonotype. This chain joins TRBV2 and TRBJ2-1; 7 nucleotides line up with TRBD2. The CDR3 is 15 amino acids. Germline V lookup: CDR1 SNHLY, CDR2 FYNNEI. Trimming cost V 2 bases and J 15 bases; bases outside gene matches: 16. CDR3 bases: TGTGCCAGCAGTGAAAGCCCCGGGGCGGGAGTTGCTCCGTTCTTC. Translation gives CASSESPGAGVAPFF.

This clonotype was observed at least ten times. The rearrangement joins TRBV20-1 to TRBJ1-5; the D gene is possibly TRBD1 (5 bases). Deletions cut 6 bases from V and 6 bases from J, with 18 bases between. The CDR3 runs to 14 residues. Germline CDR1 DFQATT, CDR2 SNEGSKA (reference sequence). Here the CDR3 DNA reads TGCAGTGCGGTCCCCAGGGAGGGTACTCAGCCCCAGCATTTT. This sequence encodes CSAVPREGTQPQHF.

Many counts were recorded for this clonotype. The rearrangement joins TRBV28 to TRBJ2-7, with D perhaps matching TRBD1 (5 bases). V was clipped by 5 bases and J by 1 base, with 9 bases between them. The CDR3 is made up of 13 amino acids. CDR1 and CDR2 from the germline V gene are MDHEN and SYDVKM. In nucleotides, the CDR3 is TGTGCCAGCAGTGCCCAGGGATCCTACGAGCAGTACTTC. It codes for CASSAQGSYEQYF.

The chain uses TRBV7-2 and TRBJ1-1, with D possibly being TRBD1 (5 bases). Trimming left V 0 bases short and J 3 bases short, with 8 bases between. Germline CDR1 SGHTA, CDR2 FQGNSA. The CDR3 extends over 14 amino acids. The CDR3 nucleotides are TGTGCCAGCAGCTTAGCACAGGTCGACACTGAAGCTTTCTTT. As protein: CASSLAQVDTEAFF. Variable domain in full (rest from reference TRBV7-2 and TRBJ1-1): GAGVSQSPSNKVTEKGKDVELRCDPISGHTALYWYRQSLGQGLEFLIYFQGNSAPDKSGLPSDRFSAERTGGSVSTLTIQRTQQEDSAVYLCASSLAQVDTEAFFGQGTRLTVV.

At least ten counts were recorded for this clonotype. V usage is TRBV2 and J usage is TRBJ2-3; D tentatively fits TRBD1 or TRBD2 (5 bases each). Germline values: CDR1 SNHLY, CDR2 FYNNEI. V was pared by 2 bases and J by 6 bases, with 15 bases between. This CDR3 comprises 15 residues. The CDR3 loop reads CASSEFFGAADTQYF. The CDR3 DNA is TGTGCCAGCAGTGAATTTTTCGGGGCTGCGGATACGCAGTATTTT.

This clonotype was counted many times. The chain employs TRBV27 and TRBJ1-2; a weak D match, TRBD1 (6 bases). Germline loops: CDR1 MNHEY, CDR2 SMNVEV (reference sequence). CDR3 length equals 14 residues. V gave up 2 bases and J gave up 7 bases, with 14 bases separating them. For the CDR3, the DNA is TGTGCCAGCAGTTTACAGGGGAATATCGGTGGCTACACCTTC. This sequence encodes CASSLQGNIGGYTF.

This clonotype was seen ten or more times. V usage is TRBV28 and J usage is TRBJ2-7; no reliable D call. V lost 2 bases to trimming and J lost 6 bases, with 8 bases between them. Looked up from germline, CDR1 is MDHEN and CDR2 is SYDVKM. This CDR3 comprises 12 residues. The CDR3 DNA reads TGTGCCAGCAGTTTACGCTTACCCGAGCAGTACTTC. It specifies CASSLRLPEQYF.

The rearrangement uses TRBV4-2 and TRBJ2-5; TRBD1 aligns across 8 bases. The germline V gene encodes CDR1 LGHNA and CDR2 YNFKEQ. The CDR3 contains 16 residues. V gave up 4 bases and J gave up 3 bases; unmatched junction bases: 10. The CDR3 coding sequence is TGTGCCAGCAGCCCGACTCCGGGACAGGAGAAAGAGACCCAGTACTTC. Translated: CASSPTPGQEKETQYF.

This clonotype was counted between two and nine times. This chain connects TRBV6-6 to TRBJ2-7, with D hard to call. Germline CDR1 and CDR2: MNHNY and SVGAGI (reference sequence). The CDR3 totals 12 residues. V lost 2 bases and J lost 4, with 6 bases in between. The CDR3 is CASSYTSYEQYF. The CDR3 DNA reads TGTGCCAGCAGTTACACCTCGTACGAGCAGTACTTC.

This clonotype has at least ten counts. The chain joins TRBV11-2 to TRBJ1-5; D gene ambiguous. The CDR3 consists of 13 residues. Germline assignment: CDR1 SGHAT and CDR2 FQNNGV. V gave up 0 bases and J gave up 3 bases, with 3 bases separating them. The CDR3 DNA reads TGTGCCAGCAGCTTAGAAGTCAATCAGCCCCAGCATTTT. Translated: CASSLEVNQPQHF.